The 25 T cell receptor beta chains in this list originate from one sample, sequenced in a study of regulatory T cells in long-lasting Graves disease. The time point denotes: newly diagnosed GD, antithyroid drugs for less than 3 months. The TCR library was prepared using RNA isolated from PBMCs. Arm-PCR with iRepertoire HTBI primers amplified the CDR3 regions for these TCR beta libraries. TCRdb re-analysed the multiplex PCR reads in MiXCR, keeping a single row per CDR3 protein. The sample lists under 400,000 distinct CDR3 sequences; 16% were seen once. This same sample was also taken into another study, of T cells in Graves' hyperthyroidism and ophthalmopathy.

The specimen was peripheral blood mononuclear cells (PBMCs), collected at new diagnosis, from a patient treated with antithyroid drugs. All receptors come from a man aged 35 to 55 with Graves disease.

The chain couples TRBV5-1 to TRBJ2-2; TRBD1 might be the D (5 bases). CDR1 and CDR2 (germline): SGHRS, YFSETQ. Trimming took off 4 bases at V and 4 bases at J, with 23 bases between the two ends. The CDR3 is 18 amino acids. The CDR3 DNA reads TGCGCCAGCAGCCGTGAAGTACTACAGGCTCCATCCACCGGGGAGCTGTTTTTT. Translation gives CASSREVLQAPSTGELFF.

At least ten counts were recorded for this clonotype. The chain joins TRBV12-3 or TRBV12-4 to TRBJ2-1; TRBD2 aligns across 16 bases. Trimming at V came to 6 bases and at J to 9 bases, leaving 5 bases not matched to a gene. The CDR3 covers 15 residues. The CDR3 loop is CASRRGLAGGLEQFF. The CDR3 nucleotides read TGTGCCAGCAGACGGGGACTAGCGGGGGGGCTTGAGCAGTTCTTC.

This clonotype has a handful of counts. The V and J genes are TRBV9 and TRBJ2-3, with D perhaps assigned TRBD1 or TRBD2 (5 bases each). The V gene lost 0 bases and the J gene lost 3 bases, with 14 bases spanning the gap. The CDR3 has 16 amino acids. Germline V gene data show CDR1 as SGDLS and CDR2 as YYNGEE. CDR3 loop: CASSVAGRIRTDTQYF. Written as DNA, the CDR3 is TGTGCCAGCAGCGTAGCGGGGCGGATTAGAACAGATACGCAGTATTTT.

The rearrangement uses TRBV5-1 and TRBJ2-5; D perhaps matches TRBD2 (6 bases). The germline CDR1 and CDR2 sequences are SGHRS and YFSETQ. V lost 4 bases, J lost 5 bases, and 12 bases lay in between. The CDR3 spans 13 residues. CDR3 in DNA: TGCGCCAGCAGCCGGGGGTTCGGGGAGACCCAGTACTTC. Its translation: CASSRGFGETQYF.

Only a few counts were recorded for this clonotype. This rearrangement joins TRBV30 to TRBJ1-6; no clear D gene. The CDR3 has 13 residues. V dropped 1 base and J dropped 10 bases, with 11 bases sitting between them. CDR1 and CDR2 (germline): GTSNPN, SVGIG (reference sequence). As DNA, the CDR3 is TGTGCCTGGAGTGAGGGTTTTGGGTCACCCCTCCACTTT. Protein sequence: CAWSEGFGSPLHF.

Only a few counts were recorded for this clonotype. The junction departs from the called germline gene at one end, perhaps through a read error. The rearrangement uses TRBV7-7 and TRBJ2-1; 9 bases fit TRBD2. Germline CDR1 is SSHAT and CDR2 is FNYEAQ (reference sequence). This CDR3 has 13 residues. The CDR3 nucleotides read TGTGCTAGCAGCTCATCTCCAGCGGGAGGGCAGTTCTTC. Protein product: CASSSSPAGGQFF.

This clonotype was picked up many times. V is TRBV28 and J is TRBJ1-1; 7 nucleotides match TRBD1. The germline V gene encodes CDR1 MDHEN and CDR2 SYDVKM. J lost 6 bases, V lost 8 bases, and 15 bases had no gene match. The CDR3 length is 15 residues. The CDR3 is CASLVGGARIPEAFF. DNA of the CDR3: TGTGCCAGCTTAGTAGGGGGCGCAAGAATCCCTGAAGCTTTCTTT.

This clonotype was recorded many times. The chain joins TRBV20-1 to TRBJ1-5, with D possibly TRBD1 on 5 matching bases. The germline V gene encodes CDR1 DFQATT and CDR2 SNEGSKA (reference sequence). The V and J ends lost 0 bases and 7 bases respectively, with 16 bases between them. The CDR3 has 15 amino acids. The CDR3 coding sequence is TGCAGTGCTAGAGATTCCACAGGTACCTACCAGCCCCAGCATTTT. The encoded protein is CSARDSTGTYQPQHF.

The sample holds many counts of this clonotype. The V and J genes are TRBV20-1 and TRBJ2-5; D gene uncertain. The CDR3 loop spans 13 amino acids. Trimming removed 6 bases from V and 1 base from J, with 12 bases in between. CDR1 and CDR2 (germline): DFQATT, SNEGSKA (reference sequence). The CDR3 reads CSARTEVQETQYF. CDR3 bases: TGCAGTGCCCGGACGGAAGTCCAAGAGACCCAGTACTTC.

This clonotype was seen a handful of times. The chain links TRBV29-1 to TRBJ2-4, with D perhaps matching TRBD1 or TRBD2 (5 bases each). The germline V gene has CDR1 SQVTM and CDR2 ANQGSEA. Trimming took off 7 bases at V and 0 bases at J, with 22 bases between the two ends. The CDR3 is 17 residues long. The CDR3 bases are TGCAGCGCCCCTAGGGGACCCACATTTCGAGCCAAAAACATTCAGTACTTC. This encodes CSAPRGPTFRAKNIQYF.

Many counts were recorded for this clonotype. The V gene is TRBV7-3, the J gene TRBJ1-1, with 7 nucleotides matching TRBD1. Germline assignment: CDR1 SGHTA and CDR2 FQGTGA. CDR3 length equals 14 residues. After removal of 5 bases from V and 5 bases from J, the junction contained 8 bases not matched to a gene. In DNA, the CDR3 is TGTGCCAGCAGCCCGACAGGGTTTGGGACTGAAGCTTTCTTT. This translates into CASSPTGFGTEAFF.

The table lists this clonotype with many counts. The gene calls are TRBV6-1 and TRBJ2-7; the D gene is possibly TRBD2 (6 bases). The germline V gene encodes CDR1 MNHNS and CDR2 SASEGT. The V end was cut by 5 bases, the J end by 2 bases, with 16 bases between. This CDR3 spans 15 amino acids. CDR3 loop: CASSPSGGTTYEQYF. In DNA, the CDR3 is TGTGCCAGCAGTCCCTCCGGGGGAACTACCTACGAGCAGTACTTC.

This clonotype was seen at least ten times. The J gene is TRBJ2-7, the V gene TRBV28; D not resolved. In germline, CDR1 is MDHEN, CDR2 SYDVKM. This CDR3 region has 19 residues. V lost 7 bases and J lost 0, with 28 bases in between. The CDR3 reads CASTPPRFRSKGFSYEQYF. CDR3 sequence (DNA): TGTGCCAGCACTCCCCCCCGATTCCGGTCCAAGGGATTCTCCTACGAGCAGTACTTC.

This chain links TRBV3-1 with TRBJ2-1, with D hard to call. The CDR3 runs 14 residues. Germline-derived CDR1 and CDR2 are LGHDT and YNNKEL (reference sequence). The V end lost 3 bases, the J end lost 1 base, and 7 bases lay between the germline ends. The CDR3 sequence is CASSHPTSYNEQFF. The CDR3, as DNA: TGTGCCAGCAGCCACCCCACATCCTACAATGAGCAGTTCTTC.

The CDR3 region is CASSPNRRGSSTDTQYF. CDR3 nucleotides: TGTGCCAGCAGCCCTAACAGGAGGGGGTCTAGCACAGATACGCAGTATTTT. The V and J genes are TRBV3-1 and TRBJ2-3; D possibly matches TRBD1 or TRBD2 (6 bases each). The V gene lost 4 bases and the J gene lost 0 bases, with 17 bases spanning the gap. This CDR3 is 17 amino acids long. Germline CDR1 is LGHDT and CDR2 is YNNKEL (reference sequence).

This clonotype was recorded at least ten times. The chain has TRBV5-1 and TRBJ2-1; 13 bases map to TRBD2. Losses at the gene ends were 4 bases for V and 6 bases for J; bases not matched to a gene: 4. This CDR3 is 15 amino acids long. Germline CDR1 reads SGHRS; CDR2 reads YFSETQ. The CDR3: CASSQTSGGLNEQFF. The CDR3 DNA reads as TGCGCCAGCAGCCAGACTAGCGGGGGGCTCAATGAGCAGTTCTTC.

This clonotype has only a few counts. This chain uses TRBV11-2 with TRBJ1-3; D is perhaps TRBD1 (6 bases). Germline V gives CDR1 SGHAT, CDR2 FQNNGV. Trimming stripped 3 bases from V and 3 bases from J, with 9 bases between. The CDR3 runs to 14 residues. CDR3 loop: CASSFGTLGNTIYF. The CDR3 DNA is TGTGCCAGCAGCTTCGGGACACTTGGAAACACCATATATTTT.

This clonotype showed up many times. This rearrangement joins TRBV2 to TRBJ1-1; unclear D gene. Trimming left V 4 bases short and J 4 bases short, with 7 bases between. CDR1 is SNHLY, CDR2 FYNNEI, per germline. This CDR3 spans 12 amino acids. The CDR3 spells CASSATSTEAFF. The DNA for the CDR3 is TGTGCCAGCAGTGCCACTTCCACTGAAGCTTTCTTT.

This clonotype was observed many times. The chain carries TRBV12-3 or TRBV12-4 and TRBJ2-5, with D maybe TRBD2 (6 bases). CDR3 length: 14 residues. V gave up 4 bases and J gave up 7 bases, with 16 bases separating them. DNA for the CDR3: TGTGCCAGCAGTTCCTTTAGCGGAAAGGCGACCCAGTACTTC. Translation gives CASSSFSGKATQYF.

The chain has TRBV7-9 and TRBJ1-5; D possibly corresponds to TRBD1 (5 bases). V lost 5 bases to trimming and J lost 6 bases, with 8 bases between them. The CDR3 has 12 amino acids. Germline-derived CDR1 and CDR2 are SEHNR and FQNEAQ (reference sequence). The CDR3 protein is CASSPDIQPQHF. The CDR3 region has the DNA TGTGCCAGCAGCCCGGACATTCAGCCCCAGCATTTT.

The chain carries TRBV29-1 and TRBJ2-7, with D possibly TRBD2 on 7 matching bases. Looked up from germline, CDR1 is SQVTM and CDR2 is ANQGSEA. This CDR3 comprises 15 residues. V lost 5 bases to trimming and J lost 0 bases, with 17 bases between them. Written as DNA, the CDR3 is TGCAGCGTTATATTTCAGGGGAGGGACTCCTACGAGCAGTACTTC. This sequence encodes CSVIFQGRDSYEQYF.

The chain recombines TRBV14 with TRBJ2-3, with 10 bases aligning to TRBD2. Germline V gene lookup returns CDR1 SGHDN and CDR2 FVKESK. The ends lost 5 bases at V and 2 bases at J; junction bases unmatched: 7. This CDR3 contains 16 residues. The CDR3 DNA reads TGTGCCAGCAGCTCCGGACTAGCGGCCTTCACAGATACGCAGTATTTT. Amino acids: CASSSGLAAFTDTQYF.

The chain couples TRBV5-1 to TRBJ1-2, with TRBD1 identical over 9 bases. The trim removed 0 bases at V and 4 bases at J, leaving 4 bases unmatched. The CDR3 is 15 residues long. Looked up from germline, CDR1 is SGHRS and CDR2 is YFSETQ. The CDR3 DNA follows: TGCGCCAGCAGCTTGGCCACAGGGGGCTTCTATGGCTACACCTTC. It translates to CASSLATGGFYGYTF.

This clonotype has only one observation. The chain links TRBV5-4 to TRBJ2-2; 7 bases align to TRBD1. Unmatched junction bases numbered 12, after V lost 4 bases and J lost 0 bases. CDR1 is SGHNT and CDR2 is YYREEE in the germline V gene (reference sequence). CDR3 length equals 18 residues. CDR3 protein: CASSPLQRTGPNTGELFF. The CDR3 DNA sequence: TGTGCCAGCAGCCCACTACAACGGACAGGACCGAACACCGGGGAGCTGTTTTTT.

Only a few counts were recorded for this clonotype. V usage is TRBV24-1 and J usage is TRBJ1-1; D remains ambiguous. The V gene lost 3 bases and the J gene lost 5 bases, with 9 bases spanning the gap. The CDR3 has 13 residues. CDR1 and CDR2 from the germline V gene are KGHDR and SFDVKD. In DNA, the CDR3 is TGTGCCACCAGTGATCGCCTCAGAACTGAAGCTTTCTTT. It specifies CATSDRLRTEAFF.